These 10 T cell receptor beta chains were sequenced from one sample in a study of T cell changes during pregnancy in multiple sclerosis. The repertoire was sequenced with immunoSEQ multiplex PCR; TCRdb's copy has only in-frame clones and lacks some. The table shows 85,000 to 130,000 clones, with 90% to 95% occurring only once. The sample here was peripheral blood, taken before pregnancy. These receptors were taken from a female donor with multiple sclerosis, enrolled in a pregnancy study.

V is TRBV7-9 and J is TRBJ2-4, with D tentatively TRBD1 (6 bases). The CDR3 runs to 16 residues. The V gene lost 3 bases and the J gene lost 2 bases, with 14 bases spanning the gap. Germline V gene sequence: CDR1 SEHNR, CDR2 FQNEAQ (reference sequence). The CDR3 DNA sequence: TGTGCCAGCAGCTTTAGTAACAGGGATCCCAAAAACATTCAGTACTTC. Translating gives CASSFSNRDPKNIQYF.

The chain carries TRBV5-4 and TRBJ2-1; the match to TRBD2 covers 8 bases. The V gene's germline CDR1 is SGHNT and CDR2 YYREEE (reference sequence). V dropped 3 bases and J dropped 1; count of bases not matched to a gene: 3. The CDR3 sequence is 15 residues long. The CDR3 sequence: CASSWGTRSYNEQFF. The CDR3, as DNA: TGTGCCAGCAGCTGGGGGACTAGATCCTACAATGAGCAGTTCTTC.

The CDR3 is CASSVDPGQGAHEQYF. CDR3 in DNA: TGTGCCAGCAGCGTAGACCCGGGACAGGGGGCCCACGAGCAGTACTTC. The chain is built from TRBV9 and TRBJ2-7, with TRBD1 matching 12 bases. Germline V gene lookup returns CDR1 SGDLS and CDR2 YYNGEE. The J segment lost 5 bases and the V segment lost 0 bases, leaving 6 bases of the junction unmatched. The CDR3 extends over 16 amino acids.

This chain uses TRBV18 with TRBJ2-7; D is unresolved. This CDR3 is built from 14 residues. Trimming took off 6 bases at V and 1 base at J, with 13 bases between the two ends. Germline V lookup: CDR1 KGHSH, CDR2 LQKENI. The CDR3 is CASSLDQDSYEQYF. The CDR3 nucleotides read TGTGCCAGCTCCCTCGACCAGGATTCCTACGAGCAGTACTTC.

The chain is built from TRBV5-4 and TRBJ2-1, with 9 bases matching TRBD2. Germline loops: CDR1 SGHNT, CDR2 YYREEE (reference sequence). V lost 0 bases and J lost 2; bases outside the gene matches: 3. The CDR3 loop spans 16 amino acids. CDR3 DNA: TGTGCCAGCAGCTTGGAGGGCGGGAGGGCCTACAATGAGCAGTTCTTC. This gives the protein CASSLEGGRAYNEQFF.

This clone was found once. V usage is TRBV4-2 and J usage is TRBJ2-1; D may be TRBD2 (6 bases). V gave up 0 bases and J gave up 8 bases, with 17 bases separating them. Germline values: CDR1 LGHNA, CDR2 YNFKEQ. The CDR3 sequence is 16 residues long. The CDR3 here is CASSQERVLARDEQFF. CDR3 DNA sequence: TGTGCCAGCAGCCAAGAGAGAGTTCTAGCGAGGGATGAGCAGTTCTTC.

This chain joins TRBV5-6 and TRBJ1-4; 9 positions match TRBD1. With 2 bases clipped from V and 7 bases from J, the junction kept 3 bases outside the gene matches. CDR1 and CDR2 from the germline V gene are SGHDT and YYEEEE. The CDR3 has 14 amino acids. The chain's CDR3 is CASSFGTGIEKLFF. The CDR3 nucleotides are TGTGCCAGCAGCTTCGGGACAGGGATTGAAAAACTGTTTTTT.

The V and J genes are TRBV27 and TRBJ2-7, with 9 bases matching TRBD2. Looked up from germline, CDR1 is MNHEY and CDR2 is SMNVEV (reference sequence). The V segment lost 5 bases and the J segment 1 base; nucleotides outside the gene matches: 3. CDR3 length equals 14 residues. CDR3 in amino acids: CASSPSGRSYEQYF. CDR3 DNA: TGTGCCAGCAGTCCAAGCGGGAGGTCCTACGAGCAGTACTTC.

The chain uses TRBV27 and TRBJ2-7; 9 nucleotides align to TRBD2. J gave up 2 bases and V 2 bases, and 7 bases lay outside the gene matches. Germline V gene lookup returns CDR1 MNHEY and CDR2 SMNVEV (reference sequence). This CDR3 contains 16 residues. The CDR3 is CASSLTGASGTYEQYF. The CDR3 DNA reads TGTGCCAGCAGTTTAACAGGGGCTAGCGGGACCTACGAGCAGTACTTC.

The rearrangement links TRBV14 to TRBJ2-7; TRBD1 might be the D (5 bases). Deletions cut 5 bases from V and 7 bases from J, with 18 bases between. The germline gives CDR1 SGHDN, CDR2 FVKESK. This CDR3 has 14 amino acids. The CDR3 region has the DNA TGTGCCAGCAGCTTCACAGGATACCTGGGGGAGCAGTACTTC. This sequence encodes CASSFTGYLGEQYF.